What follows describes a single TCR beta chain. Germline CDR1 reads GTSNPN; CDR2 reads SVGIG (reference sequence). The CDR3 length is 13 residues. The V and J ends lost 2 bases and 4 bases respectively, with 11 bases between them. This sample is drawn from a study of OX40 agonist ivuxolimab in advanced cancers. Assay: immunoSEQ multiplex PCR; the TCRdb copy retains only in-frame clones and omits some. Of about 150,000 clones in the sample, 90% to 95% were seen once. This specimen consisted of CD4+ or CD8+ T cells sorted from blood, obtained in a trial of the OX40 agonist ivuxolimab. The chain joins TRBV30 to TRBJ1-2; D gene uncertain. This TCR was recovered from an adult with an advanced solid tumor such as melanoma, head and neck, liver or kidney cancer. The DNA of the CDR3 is TGTGCCTGGAGTCTAGAGAGGCGCTATGGCTACACCTTC. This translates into CAWSLERRYGYTF.